This TCR beta chain was identified during a study of blood T cell repertoires in COVID-19. The data were produced by immunoSEQ multiplex PCR, yet TCRdb's version contains in-frame clones alone and is incomplete. The sample lists 150,000 to 200,000 clones, around 90% occurring once. The CDR3 is 15 amino acids. Germline-derived CDR1 and CDR2 are MNHEY and SVGAGI. The J segment lost 8 bases and the V segment lost 2 bases, leaving 9 bases of the junction unmatched. Each recovered donor of Cohort 3 presented with two negative PCRs, clearance, or symptom resolution. The V call is TRBV6-5, the J call TRBJ2-1; TRBD2 matches at 7 bases. Sequencing was carried out using PBMCs or T cells enriched from blood (not recorded which). The TCR was taken from a woman aged 18 to 35 who had recovered from COVID-19. CDR3 loop: CASSYAGRTLDEQFF. CDR3 nucleotide sequence: TGTGCCAGCAGTTACGCCGGGAGGACCCTCGATGAGCAGTTCTTC.